This TCR beta chain was sequenced during a study of blood T cells in healthy people across ages. Per the germline V gene, CDR1 is LGHDT and CDR2 is YNNKEL (reference sequence). There are 14 residues in the CDR3. V was cut by 3 bases and J by 6 bases, with 14 bases left in between. The use of a sample-barcoded 5' primer and a J-beta primer mix characterized a second PCR of roughly 7 to 12 cycles. Using its own MiXCR run on the 5' RACE reads, TCRdb lists one record per CDR3 protein. This table has 1.5 million to 1.9 million distinct CDR3 sequences, 35% to 45% appearing once. The V and J genes are TRBV3-1 and TRBJ2-5, with no clear D. The sequence came from a woman younger than 30 in good health. Sequenced: blood. The CDR3 nucleotides are TGTGCCAGCAGCCAGAAGGGCGGTGATCAGACCCAGTACTTC. Translated, it gives CASSQKGGDQTQYF.